Below, 3 T cell receptor beta chains from the same sample are listed, as sequenced in a study of early T cells in non-severe SARS-CoV-2 infection. A single record per CDR3 protein comes from TCRdb applying MiXCR to the 5' RACE reads. The data show roughly 30,000 distinct CDR3 sequences, less than 6.5% seen once. What was sequenced was whole blood. The receptors were gathered from an adult who was a healthcare worker with PCR-confirmed SARS-CoV-2 infection or an uninfected control (not recorded which).

J is TRBJ2-7 and V is TRBV6-5; tentatively, D is TRBD2 (6 bases). The CDR3 length is 15 residues. Germline V gene data show CDR1 as MNHEY and CDR2 as SVGAGI. Deletions cut 5 bases from V and 7 bases from J, with 21 bases between. For the CDR3, the DNA is TGTGCCAGCAGTCGGGGAGGAGGTACCTTACGTGAGCAGTACTTC. Amino acids: CASSRGGGTLREQYF.

This clonotype was recorded at least ten times. The rearrangement uses TRBV5-4 and TRBJ2-7; TRBD2 aligns across 8 bases. CDR1 SGHNT and CDR2 YYREEE come from the germline V gene (reference sequence). The V segment lost 4 bases and the J segment 4 bases; nucleotides outside the gene matches: 10. The CDR3 has 15 amino acids. The CDR3 nucleotides read TGTGCCAGCAGCACGGGGGTAGCGGGGCTGTACGAGCAGTACTTC. It yields the protein CASSTGVAGLYEQYF.

This clonotype came up many times. The J gene is TRBJ2-5, the V gene TRBV25-1, with D uncertain. Between the trimmed V and J ends, which lost 3 bases and 5 bases, there was a span of 13 bases. The CDR3 runs to 14 residues. The germline V gene encodes CDR1 MGHDK and CDR2 SYGVNS. Here the CDR3 DNA reads TGTGCCAGCAGTGATGGTGGGGTGTCGGAGACCCAGTACTTC. The encoded protein is CASSDGGVSETQYF.